Detailed here is one T cell receptor beta chain. The data are from a study of technical replicates of blood from a few donors. Using immunoSEQ multiplex PCR, the repertoire was profiled, and TCRdb retains in-frame clones only, with some absent. The sample holds more than 55,000 clones, roughly 90% seen once. Per germline, CDR1 SEHNR and CDR2 FQNEAQ (reference sequence). The CDR3 covers 17 residues. After removal of 5 bases from V and 5 bases from J, the junction contained 14 bases not matched to a gene. The rearrangement joins TRBV7-9 to TRBJ2-3; 9 nucleotides align to TRBD2. This TCR came from a human donor in good health. Some clones in this sample may be carry-over from other donors' samples. The source material was PBMCs. The CDR3 DNA reads as TGTGCCAGCAGCGGTGCAGGTCGCGGGGGGGCGGGAGATACGCAGTATTTT. Its translation is CASSGAGRGGAGDTQYF. The whole variable domain, remainder taken from reference TRBV7-9 and TRBJ2-3, is DTGVSQNPRHKITKRGQNVTFRCDPISEHNRLYWYRQTLGQGPEFLTYFQNEAQLEKSRLLSDRFSAERPKGSFSTLEIQRTEQGDSAMYLCASSGAGRGGAGDTQYFGPGTRLTVL.